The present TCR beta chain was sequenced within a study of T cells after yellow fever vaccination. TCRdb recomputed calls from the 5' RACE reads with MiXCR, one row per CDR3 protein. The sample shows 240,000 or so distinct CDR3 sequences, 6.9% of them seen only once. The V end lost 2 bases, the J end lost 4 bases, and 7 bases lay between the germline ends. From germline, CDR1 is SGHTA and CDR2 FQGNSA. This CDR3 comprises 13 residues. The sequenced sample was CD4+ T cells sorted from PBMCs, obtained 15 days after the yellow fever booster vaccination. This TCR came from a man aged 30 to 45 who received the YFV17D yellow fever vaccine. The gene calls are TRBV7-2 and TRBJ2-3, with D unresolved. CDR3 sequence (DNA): TGTGCCAGCAGCTTATTATGGCCAGATACGCAGTATTTT. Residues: CASSLLWPDTQYF.